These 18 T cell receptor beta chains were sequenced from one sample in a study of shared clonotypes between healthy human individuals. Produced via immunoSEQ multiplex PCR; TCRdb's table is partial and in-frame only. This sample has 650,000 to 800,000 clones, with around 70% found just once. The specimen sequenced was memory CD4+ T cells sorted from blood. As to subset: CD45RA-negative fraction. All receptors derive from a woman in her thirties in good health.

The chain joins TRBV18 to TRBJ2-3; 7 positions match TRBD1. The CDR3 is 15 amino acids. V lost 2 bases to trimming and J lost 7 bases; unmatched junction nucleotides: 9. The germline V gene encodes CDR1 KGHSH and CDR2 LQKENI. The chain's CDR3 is CASSPNYRGANTQYF. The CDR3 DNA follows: TGTGCCAGCTCACCAAATTACAGGGGAGCGAATACGCAGTATTTT.

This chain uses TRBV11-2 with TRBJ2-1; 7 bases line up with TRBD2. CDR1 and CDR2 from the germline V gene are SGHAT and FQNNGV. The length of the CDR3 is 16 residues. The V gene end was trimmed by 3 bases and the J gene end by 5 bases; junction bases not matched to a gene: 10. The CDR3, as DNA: TGTGCCAGCAGCTTTGCCCGGGGGAGGGTGAACAATGAGCAGTTCTTC. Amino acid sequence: CASSFARGRVNNEQFF.

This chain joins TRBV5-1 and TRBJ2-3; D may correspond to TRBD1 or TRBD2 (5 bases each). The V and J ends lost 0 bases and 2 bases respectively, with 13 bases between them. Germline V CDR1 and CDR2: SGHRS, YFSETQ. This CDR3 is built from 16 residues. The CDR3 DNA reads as TGCGCCAGCAGCTTGGTAACGGGGCCCAACACAGATACGCAGTATTTT. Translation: CASSLVTGPNTDTQYF.

CDR3 nucleotides: TGCGCCAGCAGCCAAGTTAATCTCGTGGCAGTCGATGAGCAGTTCTTC. The encoded protein is CASSQVNLVAVDEQFF. V usage is TRBV4-1 and J usage is TRBJ2-1; D is undetermined. In germline, CDR1 is MGHRA, CDR2 YSYEKL. Trimming removed 1 base from V and 8 bases from J, with 18 bases in between. This CDR3 has 16 amino acids.

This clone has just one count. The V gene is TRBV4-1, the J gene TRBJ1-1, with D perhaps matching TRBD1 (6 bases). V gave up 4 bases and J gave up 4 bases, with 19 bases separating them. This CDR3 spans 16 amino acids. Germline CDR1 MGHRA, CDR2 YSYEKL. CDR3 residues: CASSRRVAPGATEAFF. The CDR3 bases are TGCGCCAGCAGCCGAAGGGTAGCTCCGGGGGCCACTGAAGCTTTCTTT.

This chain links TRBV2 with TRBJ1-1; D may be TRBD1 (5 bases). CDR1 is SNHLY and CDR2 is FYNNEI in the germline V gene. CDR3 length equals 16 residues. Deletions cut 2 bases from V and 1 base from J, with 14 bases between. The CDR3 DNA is TGTGCCAGCAGTGAATTAGCGGGGGTCGGGAACACTGAAGCTTTCTTT. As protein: CASSELAGVGNTEAFF.

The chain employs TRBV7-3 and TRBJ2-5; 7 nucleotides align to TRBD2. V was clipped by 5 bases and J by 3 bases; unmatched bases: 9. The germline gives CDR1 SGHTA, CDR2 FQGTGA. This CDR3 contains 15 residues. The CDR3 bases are TGTGCCAGCAGCCTCGGCAGCGGGGCTGAAGAGACCCAGTACTTC. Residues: CASSLGSGAEETQYF.

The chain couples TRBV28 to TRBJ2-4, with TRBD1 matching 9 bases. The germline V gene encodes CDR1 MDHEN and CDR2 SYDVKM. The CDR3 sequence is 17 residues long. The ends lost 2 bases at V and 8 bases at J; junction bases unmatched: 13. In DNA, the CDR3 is TGTGCCAGCAGTTTAGGGTGGGGTAGACAGGGGGTGGACATTCAGTACTTC. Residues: CASSLGWGRQGVDIQYF.

The CDR3 loop is CASSDIRGLDSGANVLTF. DNA of the CDR3: TGCGCCAGCAGCGATATCAGGGGCTTGGACTCTGGGGCCAACGTCCTGACTTTC. The rearrangement links TRBV5-1 to TRBJ2-6, with a possible D match to TRBD1 (6 bases). Trimming left V 4 bases short and J 0 bases short, with 17 bases between. Per germline, CDR1 SGHRS and CDR2 YFSETQ. This CDR3 is built from 18 residues.

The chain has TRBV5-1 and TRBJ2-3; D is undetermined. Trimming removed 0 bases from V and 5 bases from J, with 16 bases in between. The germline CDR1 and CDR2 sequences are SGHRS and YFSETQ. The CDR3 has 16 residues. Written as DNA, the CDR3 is TGCGCCAGCAGCTTGGGATCGCTGGGTGGTGGAGATACGCAGTATTTT. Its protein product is CASSLGSLGGGDTQYF. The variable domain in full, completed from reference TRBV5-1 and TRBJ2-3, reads KAGVTQTPRYLIKTRGQQVTLSCSPISGHRSVSWYQQTPGQGLQFLFEYFSETQRNKGNFPGRFSGRQFSNSRSEMNVSTLELGDSALYLCASSLGSLGGGDTQYFGPGTRLTVL.

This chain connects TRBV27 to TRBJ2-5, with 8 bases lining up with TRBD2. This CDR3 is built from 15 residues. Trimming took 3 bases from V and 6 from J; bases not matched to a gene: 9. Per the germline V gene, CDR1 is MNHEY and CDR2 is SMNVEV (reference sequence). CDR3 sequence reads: CASSLSIAGKQTQYF. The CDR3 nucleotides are TGTGCCAGCAGTTTGTCGATAGCGGGAAAGCAGACCCAGTACTTC.

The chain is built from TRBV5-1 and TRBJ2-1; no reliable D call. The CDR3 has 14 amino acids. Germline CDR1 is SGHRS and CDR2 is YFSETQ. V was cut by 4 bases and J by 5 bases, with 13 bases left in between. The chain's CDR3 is CASSIGGSHNEQFF. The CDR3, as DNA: TGCGCCAGCAGCATCGGCGGAAGCCACAATGAGCAGTTCTTC.

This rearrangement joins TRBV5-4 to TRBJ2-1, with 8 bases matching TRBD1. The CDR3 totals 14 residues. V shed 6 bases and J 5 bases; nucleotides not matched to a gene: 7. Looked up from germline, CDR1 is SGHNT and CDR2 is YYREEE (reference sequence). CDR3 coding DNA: TGTGCCAGCACAACCCGGACAGGGAACAATGAGCAGTTCTTC. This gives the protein CASTTRTGNNEQFF.

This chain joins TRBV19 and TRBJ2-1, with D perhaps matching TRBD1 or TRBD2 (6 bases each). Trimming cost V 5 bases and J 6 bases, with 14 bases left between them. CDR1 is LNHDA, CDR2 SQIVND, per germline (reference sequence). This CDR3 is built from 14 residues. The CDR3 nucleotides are TGTGCCAGTAGTCCACGCCGGGGGCGCAATGAGCAGTTCTTC. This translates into CASSPRRGRNEQFF. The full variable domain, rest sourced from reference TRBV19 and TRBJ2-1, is DGGITQSPKYLFRKEGQNVTLSCEQNLNHDAMYWYRQDPGQGLRLIYYSQIVNDFQKGDIAEGYSVSREKKESFPLTVTSAQKNPTAFYLCASSPRRGRNEQFFGPGTRLTVL.

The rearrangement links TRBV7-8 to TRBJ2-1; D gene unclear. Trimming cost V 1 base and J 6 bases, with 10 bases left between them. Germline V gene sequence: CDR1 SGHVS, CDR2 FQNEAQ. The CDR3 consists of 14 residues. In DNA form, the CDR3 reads TGTGCCAGCAGCTTAGAGTGGCTGGGCAATGAGCAGTTCTTC. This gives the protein CASSLEWLGNEQFF. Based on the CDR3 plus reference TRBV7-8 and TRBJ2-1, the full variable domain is GAGVSQSPRYKVAKRGQDVALRCDPISGHVSLFWYQQALGQGPEFLTYFQNEAQLDKSGLPSDRFFAERPEGSVSTLKIQRTQQEDSAVYLCASSLEWLGNEQFFGPGTRLTVL.

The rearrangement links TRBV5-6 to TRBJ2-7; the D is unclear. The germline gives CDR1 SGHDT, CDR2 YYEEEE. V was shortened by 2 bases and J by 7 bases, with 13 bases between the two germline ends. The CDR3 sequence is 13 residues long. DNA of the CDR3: TGTGCCAGCAGCTTTCTTCTGAGAGTGGAGCAGTACTTC. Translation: CASSFLLRVEQYF.

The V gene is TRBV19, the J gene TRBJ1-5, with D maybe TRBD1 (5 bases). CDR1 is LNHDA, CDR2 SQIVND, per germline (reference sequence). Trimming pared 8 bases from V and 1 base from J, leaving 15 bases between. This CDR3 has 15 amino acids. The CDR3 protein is CASGDDRRSNQPQHF. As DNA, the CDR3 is TGTGCCAGTGGGGACGACCGACGCAGCAATCAGCCCCAGCATTTT. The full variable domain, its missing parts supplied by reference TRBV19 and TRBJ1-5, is DGGITQSPKYLFRKEGQNVTLSCEQNLNHDAMYWYRQDPGQGLRLIYYSQIVNDFQKGDIAEGYSVSREKKESFPLTVTSAQKNPTAFYLCASGDDRRSNQPQHFGDGTRLSIL.

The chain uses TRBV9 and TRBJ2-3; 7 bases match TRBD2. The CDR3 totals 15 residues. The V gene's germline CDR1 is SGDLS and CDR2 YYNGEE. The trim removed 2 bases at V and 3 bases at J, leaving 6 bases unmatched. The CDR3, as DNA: TGTGCCAGCAGCGTTGGTGGGAGGGAGACAGATACGCAGTATTTT. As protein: CASSVGGRETDTQYF.